This paragraph covers one T cell receptor beta chain sequence. Its target is not known. CDR3 length: 13 residues. V was shortened by 0 bases and J by 6 bases, with 8 bases between the two germline ends. The germline CDR1 and CDR2 sequences are MNHNY and SVGAGI (reference sequence). Assay: immunoSEQ multiplex PCR; the TCRdb copy retains only in-frame clones and omits some. The sample has tens of thousands of clones; around two thirds are singletons. The data are from a study of OX40 agonist ivuxolimab in advanced cancers. Overall study context: Those treated in dose escalation had hepatocellular carcinoma, melanoma, renal cell cancer or head and neck cancer.

Study-wide results and limits: The 0.1-3.0 mg/kg partial responders had among the lowest clonal expansion. Circulating CD4+ and CD8+ T cells showed clonal expansion by week 6 at 0.1 to 3.0 mg/kg. The mean number of expanded clones was higher in CD8+ T cells than in CD4+.

The starting material was CD4+ or CD8+ T cells sorted from blood, obtained in a trial of the OX40 agonist ivuxolimab. The chain has TRBV6-6 and TRBJ1-2; no reliable D call. This TCR derives from an adult with an advanced solid tumor such as melanoma, head and neck, liver or kidney cancer. The CDR3 loop is CASSYSMADGYTF. The CDR3 DNA follows: TGTGCCAGCAGTTACTCGATGGCAGATGGCTACACCTTC.